The T cell receptor beta chain described here comes from a study of shared clonotypes between healthy human individuals. Each subset's genomic DNA was split evenly across several immunoSEQ plates. Original handling: ImmunoSEQ output held junction-only sequences without quality scores, so filtering differed. Measured with immunoSEQ multiplex PCR; TCRdb has only the in-frame clones, and not every one. V, J and clone size reflect that table, while D and trimming were determined from the DNA. The sample records about 1.5 million clones, about 98% being singletons. CDR1 and CDR2 (germline): SGHRS, YFSETQ. This CDR3 is built from 17 residues. The V and J ends lost 1 base and 4 bases, in that order; junction bases with no gene match: 9.

The source is a man aged 30-40 years in good health. Sequencing was carried out using naive CD4+ T cells sorted from blood. Subset described: CD45RA+ positively selected. V is TRBV5-1 and J is TRBJ1-2; 11 nucleotides line up with TRBD1. The DNA of the CDR3 is TGCGCCAGCAGCTTGTGGCGGACAGGGGGCGCAAGCTATGGCTACACCTTC. Its protein is CASSLWRTGGASYGYTF.